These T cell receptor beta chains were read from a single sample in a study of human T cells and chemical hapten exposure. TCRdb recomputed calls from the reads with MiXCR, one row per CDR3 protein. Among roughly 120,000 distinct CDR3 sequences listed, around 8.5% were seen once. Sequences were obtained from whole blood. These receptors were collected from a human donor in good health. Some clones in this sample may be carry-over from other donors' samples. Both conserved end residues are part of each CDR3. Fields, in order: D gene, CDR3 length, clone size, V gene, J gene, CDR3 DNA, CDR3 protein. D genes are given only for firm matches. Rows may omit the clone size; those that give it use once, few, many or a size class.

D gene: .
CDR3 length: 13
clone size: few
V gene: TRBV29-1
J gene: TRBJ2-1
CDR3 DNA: TGCAGCTCCGGTGGGGCCTCCTACAATGAGCAGTTCTTC
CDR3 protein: CSSGGASYNEQFF

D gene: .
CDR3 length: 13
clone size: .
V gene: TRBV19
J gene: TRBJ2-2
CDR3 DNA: TGTGCCAGTTTAGACAGGAACACCGGGGAGCTGTTTTTT
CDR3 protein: CASLDRNTGELFF

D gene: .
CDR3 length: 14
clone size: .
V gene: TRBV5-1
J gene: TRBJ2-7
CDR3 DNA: TGCGCCAGCAGCCTAGATGGGGTATCTTCTTGGCAGTACTTC
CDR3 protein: CASSLDGVSSWQYF

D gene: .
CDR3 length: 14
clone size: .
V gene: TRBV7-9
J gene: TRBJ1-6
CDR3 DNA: TGTGCCAGCAGCTACGGGGGCTTGAATTCACCCCTCCACTTT
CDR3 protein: CASSYGGLNSPLHF

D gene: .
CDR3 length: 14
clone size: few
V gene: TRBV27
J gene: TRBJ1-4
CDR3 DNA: TGTGCCTCCAAGTCCCGACCTTCTTCTGAAAAACTGTTTTTT
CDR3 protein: CASKSRPSSEKLFF

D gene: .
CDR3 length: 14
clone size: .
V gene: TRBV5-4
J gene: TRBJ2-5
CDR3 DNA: TGTGCCAGCAGCCCCGGGACAAGGGCCGGGACCCAGTACTTC
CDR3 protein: CASSPGTRAGTQYF

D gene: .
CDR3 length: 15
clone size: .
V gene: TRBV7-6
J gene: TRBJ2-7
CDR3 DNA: TGTGCCAGCAGCAACCGGGACCCTAAAACCTACGAGCAGTACTTC
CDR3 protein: CASSNRDPKTYEQYF

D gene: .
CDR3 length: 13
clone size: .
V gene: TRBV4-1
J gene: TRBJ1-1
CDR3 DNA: TGCGCCAGCAGACAACAGGGAAACACTGAAGCTTTCTTT
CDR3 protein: CASRQQGNTEAFF

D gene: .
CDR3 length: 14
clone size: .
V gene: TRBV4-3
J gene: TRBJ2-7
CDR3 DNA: TGCGCCAGCAGCCAAGAACGAGGGTTGTACGAGCAGTACTTC
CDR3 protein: CASSQERGLYEQYF

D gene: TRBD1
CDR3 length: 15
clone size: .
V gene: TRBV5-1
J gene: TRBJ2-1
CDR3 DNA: TGCGCCAGCAGCCCTCCTACCGGACAGGGGAGCGGGCAGTTCTTC
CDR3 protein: CASSPPTGQGSGQFF